The sample holds many counts of the clone carrying this TCR beta chain. No antigen is known for it. This entry is derived from a study of read filtering for tumor transcriptome and immune sequencing. Whole-study results and caveats: Compared with RNA-seq, IR-seq gave much higher clonotype depth and reliability.

The library was built from around 380 ng RNA with molecular barcoded adaptors for alpha/delta and beta/gamma chains. MiXCR was run by TCRdb on the reads, yielding one entry per CDR3 protein. This sample yields around 140,000 distinct CDR3 sequences, of which less than 15% are seen a single time; just under 8.5% belongs to the top ten. This TCR came from a donor at least 40 years old with multiple myeloma. Sequencing input: a population of CD138-negative cells sorted from bone marrow.

CDR3 amino acids: CSARGGRGSSQYF. The CDR3, as DNA: TGCAGTGCTAGAGGGGGTCGCGGCTCGTCGCAGTATTTT. The chain couples TRBV20-1 to TRBJ2-3, with D unresolved. The V gene's germline CDR1 is DFQATT and CDR2 SNEGSKA (reference sequence). The V gene lost 1 base and the J gene lost 10 bases, with 15 bases spanning the gap. The CDR3 runs to 13 residues.